Listed below are T cell receptor beta chains from one sample, sequenced in a study of tumor-infiltrating lymphocytes in primary liver carcinoma. TCRdb fed the multiplex PCR reads into MiXCR, producing one record per CDR3 protein. Of around 60,000 distinct CDR3 sequences listed, 71% were seen once; the top ten hold around two fifths. The sequenced sample consisted of liver tumor tissue from sampling region 4. All receptors come from a man aged 35 to 55 with primary liver carcinoma and hepatitis B virus infection. Both conserved end residues are part of each CDR3. D genes are given only for firm matches. Only some rows state a clone size, as once, few, many or a class for expanded clones.

>TRBJ2-7|TRBV10-3|NA|TRBD1
TGTGCCATCAGTCGGGACAGGGGGCTCGAGCAGTACTTC
CAISRDRGLEQYF
>TRBJ1-2|TRBV11-2|NA|NA
TGTGCTAGCAGCTTAGAGGGGAACTATGTCTACACCTTC
CASSLEGNYVYTF
>TRBJ2-1|TRBV12-3/TRBV12-4|NA|NA
TGTGGCAGCAGTTCGGGAGCTACTGCCTACAATGAGCAGTTCTTC
CGSSSGATAYNEQFF
>TRBJ1-2|TRBV29-1|once|NA
TGCAGCGTTGAATATACAGAGGGAGGCTACACCTTC
CSVEYTEGGYTF
>TRBJ2-3|TRBV28|once|NA
TGTGCCAGCAGTCTTTCGACGGGGAGCACAGATACGCAGTATTTT
CASSLSTGSTDTQYF
>TRBJ2-2|TRBV12-3/TRBV12-4|once|NA
TGTGTCAGCAGTGGCTACTCCACCGGGGAGCTGTTTTTT
CVSSGYSTGELFF
>TRBJ2-7|TRBV6-1|once|TRBD2
TGTGCCAGCACGAGTAGCGGGAGCCTTACCTTCGACCAGTACTTC
CASTSSGSLTFDQYF
>TRBJ2-2|TRBV4-1|NA|TRBD1
TGCGCCAGTAACAATCTGGACAGGGGGTTAACCGGGGAGCTGCTTTTT
CASNNLDRGLTGELLF
>TRBJ2-5|TRBV5-4|once|NA
TGTGCCAACAACTCAGGGGAGACCCAGTACTTC
CANNSGETQYF
>TRBJ2-1|TRBV11-2|NA|NA
TGTGCCAGCAGCTTAAATGATACTTATGAGCAGTTCTTC
CASSLNDTYEQFF
>TRBJ2-1|TRBV5-1|NA|NA
TGCGGCAGCAGCCCCGGACTTGTATACAATGAGCAGCTCTTC
CGSSPGLVYNEQLF
>TRBJ2-2|TRBV4-2|NA|TRBD1
TGTGACAGCAGCCGAGGGGGCCTAGCAGGAGATTTCGGGGAGCTGTTTTTT
CDSSRGGLAGDFGELFF
>TRBJ2-3|TRBV11-2|NA|NA
TGTGCCAGCAGCTTAGCTATGGACAGTCACACAGATACGCAGTATTTT
CASSLAMDSHTDTQYF
>TRBJ2-7|TRBV12-3/TRBV12-4|once|NA
TGTACCAGCAGTCGAGGGACGGACTCGACCTACGAGCAGTACTTT
CTSSRGTDSTYEQYF
>TRBJ2-1|TRBV7-6|NA|NA
TGTGCCAGCAGCAGAGAGCTGGAAGCCTACAATGAGCAGTTCTTC
CASSRELEAYNEQFF
>TRBJ1-1|TRBV10-2|NA|TRBD1
TGCGCCAGCGGAGAGGGGGCAGCGAACACTGAAGCTTTCTTT
CASGEGAANTEAFF
>TRBJ2-1|TRBV14|many|NA
TGTGCCAGCAGCCAGGGGGTTGTGAGCAATGAGCAGTTCTTC
CASSQGVVSNEQFF
>TRBJ2-1|TRBV18|once|NA
TGTGCCAGCTCACCAAGTTCCTCAGGGAGGAACAATGAGCTGTTCTTC
CASSPSSSGRNNELFF
>TRBJ2-1|TRBV20-1|once|TRBD2
TGCAGTGCTAGTGGCCCGGCTAGCGGGAGGGCCGGAGAGCACTTCTTC
CSASGPASGRAGEHFF
>TRBJ2-6|TRBV30|many|NA
TGTGCCTGGAGTGTACCGCCGATCTCTGGGGCCAACGTCCTGACTTTC
CAWSVPPISGANVLTF
>TRBJ2-7|TRBV4-2|many|NA
TGTGCCAGCAGCCAAGATAGGGGGGGAGGCGAGCAGTACTTC
CASSQDRGGGEQYF
>TRBJ1-6|TRBV12-3/TRBV12-4|NA|TRBD1
TGCGCCAGCAGTTTAGCTCCGGGACAGGGAGGTTCACTCCTCCACTTT
CASSLAPGQGGSLLHF
>TRBJ1-5|TRBV14|NA|NA
TGTGCCAGCAGCCCACAGACCAATCAGGCCCAGCATTTT
CASSPQTNQAQHF
>TRBJ2-2|TRBV5-6|NA|TRBD1
TGTACCGGCAGTATCGGGACAGGGGTCTCCGGGGAGCTGTTTTTT
CTGSIGTGVSGELFF
>TRBJ1-2|TRBV29-1|few|NA
TGCAGCGTTGTCTTGGGGAATGTCTACACCTTC
CSVVLGNVYTF
>TRBJ1-5|TRBV11-3|NA|NA
TGTGCCAGCAGCTTAGATCTGGGGGTGGCTCAGCTCCGGCATTTT
CASSLDLGVAQLRHF
>TRBJ1-5|TRBV12-3/TRBV12-4|NA|TRBD1
TGTACCAGTAACAGGGGGGTTAGCAATCAGCCCCAGCATTTT
CTSNRGVSNQPQHF
>TRBJ1-6|TRBV25-1|many|NA
TGTGCCAGCAGTGAATCTAGGGGTTCACCCCTCCACTTT
CASSESRGSPLHF